There are many counts of the clone carrying this TCR beta chain. Individual cDNA molecules carried attached unique molecular identifiers. Using its own MiXCR run on the 5' RACE reads, TCRdb lists one record per CDR3 protein. The sample carries some 22,000 distinct CDR3 sequences, about 4.5% recorded once. This record comes from a study of early T cells in non-severe SARS-CoV-2 infection. About the research overall: Sequencing used unsorted whole-blood bulk RNA, so chains lack pairing.

V was shortened by 6 bases and J by 5 bases, with 16 bases between the two germline ends. CDR1 is LGHNT and CDR2 is FRNRAP in the germline V gene. The CDR3 contains 14 residues. The sequenced sample was whole blood. The sequence was obtained from an adult who was a healthcare worker with PCR-confirmed SARS-CoV-2 infection or an uninfected control (not recorded which). This chain links TRBV12-5 with TRBJ2-5; TRBD2 is a possible D gene (6 bases). CDR3 DNA: TGTGCTAGTGGGGGGGGTGAGGAGCAGGAGACCCAGTACTTC. Translating it yields CASGGGEEQETQYF.